The entry that follows covers one T cell receptor (beta chain) sequence. Germline-derived CDR1 and CDR2 are LGHDT and YNNKEL (reference sequence). This CDR3 is built from 18 residues. The J segment lost 2 bases and the V segment lost 4 bases, leaving 14 bases of the junction unmatched. This specimen belongs to a study of CD8 T cells in Susac syndrome. CD8+ and CD4+ T cells from blood underwent TCR beta sequencing. It was healthy donors who served as the controls, matched for age and sex. Random hexamers were used to reverse transcribe an amount of 0.5 to 1 ug RNA. Amplification of the TCR beta CDR3 was carried out by immunoSEQ multiplex PCR, which spanned a total of 54 Vbeta and 13 Jbeta segments. A single record per CDR3 protein comes from TCRdb applying MiXCR to the immunoSEQ multiplex PCR reads. The sample contains some 99,000 distinct CDR3 sequences, about 95% of which appear only once.

This chain uses TRBV3-1 with TRBJ2-3, with TRBD2 identical over 8 bases. The sequenced material came from CD4+ T cells from PBMCs. The receptor comes from a human donor in good health. CDR3 amino acids: CASSRQWGGGNPTDTQYF. CDR3 in DNA: TGTGCCAGCAGCCGGCAGTGGGGCGGGGGGAACCCCACAGATACGCAGTATTTT.